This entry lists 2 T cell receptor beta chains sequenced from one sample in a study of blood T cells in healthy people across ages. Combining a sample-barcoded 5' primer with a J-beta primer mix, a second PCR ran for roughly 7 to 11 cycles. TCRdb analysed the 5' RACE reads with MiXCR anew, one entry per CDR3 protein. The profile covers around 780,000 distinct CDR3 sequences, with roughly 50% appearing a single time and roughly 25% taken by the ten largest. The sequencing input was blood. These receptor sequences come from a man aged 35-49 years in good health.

The CDR3 spells CASSYGDRGTEAFF. The CDR3 nucleotides are TGTGCCAGCAGTTACGGGGACAGGGGGACTGAAGCTTTCTTT. J is TRBJ1-1 and V is TRBV6-5; TRBD1 agrees at 11 bases. The V and J ends lost 2 bases and 5 bases, in that order; junction bases with no gene match: 1. Germline V gives CDR1 MNHEY, CDR2 SVGAGI. This CDR3 is 14 amino acids long.

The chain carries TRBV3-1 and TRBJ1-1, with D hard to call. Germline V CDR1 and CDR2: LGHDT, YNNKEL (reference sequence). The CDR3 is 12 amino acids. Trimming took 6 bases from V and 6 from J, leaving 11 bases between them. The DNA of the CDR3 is TGTGCCAGCAGTCAAAGGGTTTCTGAAGCTTTCTTT. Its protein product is CASSQRVSEAFF.